This T cell receptor (beta chain) stems from a study of T cell repertoires in cytomegalovirus infection. The V gene end was trimmed by 8 bases and the J gene end by 1 base; junction bases not matched to a gene: 14. The CDR3 has 18 amino acids. CDR1 is SGHKS, CDR2 YYEKEE, per germline (reference sequence). Concerning this clonotype: Its antigen is as yet unknown.

MiXCR was run by TCRdb on the reads, yielding one entry per CDR3 protein. The sample records some 480,000 distinct CDR3 sequences, around 35% being singletons. This clonotype was obtained from a human donor in good health (CMV status not recorded). Some clones in this sample may be carry-over from other donors' samples. The sample here was cultured PBMCs, taken from culture after CMV antigen stimulation. V usage is TRBV5-5 and J usage is TRBJ2-6, with 8 bases identical to TRBD1. CDR3 DNA sequence: TGTGCCAGTTTTATGTGGGCAGGGGGCCGATCTGGGGCCAACGTCCTGACTTTC. Its protein is CASFMWAGGRSGANVLTF.